The clone carrying this T cell receptor (beta chain) was seen a handful of times. Trimming left V 3 bases short and J 3 bases short, with 16 bases between. This CDR3 contains 16 residues. Germline CDR1 is SGHTA and CDR2 is FQGNSA. The source of the sample is a study of beta chain features in type 1 diabetes. Since all of the isolated RNA was reverse transcribed, expressed TCRB transcripts were what got sequenced. The method was immunoSEQ multiplex PCR; TCRdb's version includes in-frame clones alone and lacks a portion of them. The sample carries 130,000 or so clones, 9.2% recorded once. The sequence was collected from a man aged 18 to 35 in good health. Sequenced material: central memory CD4+ T cells from blood. The V call is TRBV7-2, the J call TRBJ2-3; D perhaps matches TRBD1 (6 bases). The CDR3 nucleotides are TGTGCCAGCAGCTTGATCAGTCCGGGGACAACAGATACGCAGTATTTT. It encodes CASSLISPGTTDTQYF. The whole variable domain, filled in from reference TRBV7-2 and TRBJ2-3, reads GAGVSQSPSNKVTEKGKDVELRCDPISGHTALYWYRQSLGQGLEFLIYFQGNSAPDKSGLPSDRFSAERTGGSVSTLTIQRTQQEDSAVYLCASSLISPGTTDTQYFGPGTRLTVL.